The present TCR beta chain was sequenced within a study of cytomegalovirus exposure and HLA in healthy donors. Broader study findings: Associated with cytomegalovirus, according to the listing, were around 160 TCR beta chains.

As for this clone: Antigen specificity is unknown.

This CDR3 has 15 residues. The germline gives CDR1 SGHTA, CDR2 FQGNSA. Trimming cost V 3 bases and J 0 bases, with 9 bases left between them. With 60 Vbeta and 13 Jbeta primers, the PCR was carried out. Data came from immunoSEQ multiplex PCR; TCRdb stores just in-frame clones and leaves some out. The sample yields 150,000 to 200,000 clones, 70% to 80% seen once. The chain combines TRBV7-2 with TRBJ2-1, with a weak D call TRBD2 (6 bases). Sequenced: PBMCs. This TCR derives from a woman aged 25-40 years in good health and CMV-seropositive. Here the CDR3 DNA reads TGTGCCAGCAGCTTTAGCGGTAGCTCCTACAATGAGCAGTTCTTC. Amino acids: CASSFSGSSYNEQFF.